This entry features one TCR beta chain sequence. The antigen is unknown. Unsorted PBMC samples were amplified in replicate PCRs containing around 310 ng DNA, about 30,000 T cell genomes. Ten immunoSEQ deep assay plates were used by the authors to sequence unsorted PBMC DNA. In the authors' methods: Junction-only immunoSEQ data arrived without quality scores, meaning filtering differed. The assay was immunoSEQ multiplex PCR, and TCRdb's table has in-frame clones only and misses some. The V and J calls and clone size come from that table; D and trimming were worked out from the DNA. Among hundreds of thousands of clones, roughly 83% were seen once, and the ten largest hold 13%. The CDR3 spans 17 residues. V dropped 7 bases and J dropped 2; count of bases not matched to a gene: 14. Germline V gives CDR1 LNHDA, CDR2 SQIVND (reference sequence). The sample comes from a study of shared clonotypes between healthy human individuals. Study-wide points: A small donor pool kept down the genetic and exposure-history diversity that was represented.

The source is a woman aged 40 to 50 in good health. Some clones in this sample may be carry-over from other donors' samples. This chain connects TRBV19 to TRBJ2-1, with 7 positions matching TRBD2. The sequenced material came from PBMCs. The CDR3, as DNA: TGTGCCAGTACTCATGTCTCGGCGGGAGCGACCTACAATGAGCAGTTCTTC. The encoded protein is CASTHVSAGATYNEQFF.